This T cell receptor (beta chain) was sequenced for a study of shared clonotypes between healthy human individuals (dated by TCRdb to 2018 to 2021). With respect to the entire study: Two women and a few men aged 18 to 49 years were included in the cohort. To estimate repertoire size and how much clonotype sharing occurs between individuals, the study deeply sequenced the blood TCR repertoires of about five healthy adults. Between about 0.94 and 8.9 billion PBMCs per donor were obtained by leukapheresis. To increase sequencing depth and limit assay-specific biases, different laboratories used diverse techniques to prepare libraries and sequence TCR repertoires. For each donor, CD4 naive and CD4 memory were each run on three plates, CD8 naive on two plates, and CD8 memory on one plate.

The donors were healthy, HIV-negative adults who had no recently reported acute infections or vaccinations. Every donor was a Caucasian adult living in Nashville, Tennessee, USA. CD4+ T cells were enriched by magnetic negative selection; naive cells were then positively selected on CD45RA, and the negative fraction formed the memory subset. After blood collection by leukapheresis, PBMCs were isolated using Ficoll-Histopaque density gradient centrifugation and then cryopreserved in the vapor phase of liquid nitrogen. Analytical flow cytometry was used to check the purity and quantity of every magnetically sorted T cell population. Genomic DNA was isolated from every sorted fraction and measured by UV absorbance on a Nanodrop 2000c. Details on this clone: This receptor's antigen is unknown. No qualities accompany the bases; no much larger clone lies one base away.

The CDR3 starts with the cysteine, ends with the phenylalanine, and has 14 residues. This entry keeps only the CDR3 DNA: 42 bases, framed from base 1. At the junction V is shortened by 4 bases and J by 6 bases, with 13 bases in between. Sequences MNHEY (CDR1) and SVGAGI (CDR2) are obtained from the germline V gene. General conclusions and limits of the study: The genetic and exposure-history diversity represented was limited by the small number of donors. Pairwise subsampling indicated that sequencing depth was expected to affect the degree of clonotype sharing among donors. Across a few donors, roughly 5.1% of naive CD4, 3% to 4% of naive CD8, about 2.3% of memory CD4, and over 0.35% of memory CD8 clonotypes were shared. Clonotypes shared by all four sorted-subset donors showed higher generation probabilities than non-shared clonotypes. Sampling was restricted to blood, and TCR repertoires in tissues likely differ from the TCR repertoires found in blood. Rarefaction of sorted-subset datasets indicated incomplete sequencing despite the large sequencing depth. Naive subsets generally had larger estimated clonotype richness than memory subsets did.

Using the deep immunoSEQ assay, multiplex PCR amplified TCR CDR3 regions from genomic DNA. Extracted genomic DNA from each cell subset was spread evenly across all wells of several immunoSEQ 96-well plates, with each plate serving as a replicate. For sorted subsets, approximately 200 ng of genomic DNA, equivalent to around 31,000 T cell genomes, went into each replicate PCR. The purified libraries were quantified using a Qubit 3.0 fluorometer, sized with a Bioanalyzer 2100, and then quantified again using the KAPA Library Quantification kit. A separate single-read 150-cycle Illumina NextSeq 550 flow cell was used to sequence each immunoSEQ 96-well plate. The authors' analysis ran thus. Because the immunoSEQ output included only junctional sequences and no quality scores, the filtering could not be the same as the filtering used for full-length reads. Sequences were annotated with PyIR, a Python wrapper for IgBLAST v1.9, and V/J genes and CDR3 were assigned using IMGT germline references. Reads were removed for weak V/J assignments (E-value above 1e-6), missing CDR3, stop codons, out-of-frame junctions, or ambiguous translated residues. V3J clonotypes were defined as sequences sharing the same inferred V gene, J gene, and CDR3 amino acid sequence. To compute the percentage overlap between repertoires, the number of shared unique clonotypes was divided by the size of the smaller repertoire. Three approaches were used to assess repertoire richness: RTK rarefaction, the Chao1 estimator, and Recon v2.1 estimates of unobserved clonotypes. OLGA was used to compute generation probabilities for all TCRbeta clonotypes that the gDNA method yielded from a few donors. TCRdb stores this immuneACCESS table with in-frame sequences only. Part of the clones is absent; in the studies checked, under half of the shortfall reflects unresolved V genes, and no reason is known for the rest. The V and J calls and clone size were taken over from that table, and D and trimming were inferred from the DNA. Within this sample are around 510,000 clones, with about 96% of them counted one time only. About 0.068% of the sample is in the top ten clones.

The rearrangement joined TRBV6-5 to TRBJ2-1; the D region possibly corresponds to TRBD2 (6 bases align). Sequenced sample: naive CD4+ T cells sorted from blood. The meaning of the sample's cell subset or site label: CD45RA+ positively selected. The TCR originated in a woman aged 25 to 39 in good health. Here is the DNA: TGTGCCAGCAGTTTGGTCGGGGGTGTCAATGAGCAGTTCTTC. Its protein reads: CASSLVGGVNEQFF.